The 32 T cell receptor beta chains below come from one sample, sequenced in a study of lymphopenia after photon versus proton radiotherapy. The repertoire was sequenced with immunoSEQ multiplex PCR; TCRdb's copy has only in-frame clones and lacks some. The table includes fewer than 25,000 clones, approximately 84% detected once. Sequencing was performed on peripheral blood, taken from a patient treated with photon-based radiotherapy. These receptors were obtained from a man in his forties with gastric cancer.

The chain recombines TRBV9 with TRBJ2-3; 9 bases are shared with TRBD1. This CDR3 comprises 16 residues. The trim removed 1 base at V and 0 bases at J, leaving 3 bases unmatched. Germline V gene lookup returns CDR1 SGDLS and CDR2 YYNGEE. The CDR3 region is CASSVPDRGSTDTQYF. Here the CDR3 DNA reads TGTGCCAGCAGCGTACCCGACAGGGGGAGCACAGATACGCAGTATTTT.

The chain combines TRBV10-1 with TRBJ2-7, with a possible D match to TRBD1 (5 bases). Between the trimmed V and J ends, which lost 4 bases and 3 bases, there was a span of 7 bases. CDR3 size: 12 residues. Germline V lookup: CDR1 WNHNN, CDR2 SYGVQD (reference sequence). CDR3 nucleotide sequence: TGCGCCAGCAGTGCCAGGGTCTACGAGCAGTACTTC. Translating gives CASSARVYEQYF.

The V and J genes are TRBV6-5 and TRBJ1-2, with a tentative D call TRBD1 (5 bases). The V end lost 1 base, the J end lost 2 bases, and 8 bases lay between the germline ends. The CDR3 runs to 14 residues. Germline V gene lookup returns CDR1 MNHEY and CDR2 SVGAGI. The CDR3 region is CASSYFGGNYGYTF. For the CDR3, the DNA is TGTGCCAGCAGTTACTTCGGGGGAAACTATGGCTACACCTTC.

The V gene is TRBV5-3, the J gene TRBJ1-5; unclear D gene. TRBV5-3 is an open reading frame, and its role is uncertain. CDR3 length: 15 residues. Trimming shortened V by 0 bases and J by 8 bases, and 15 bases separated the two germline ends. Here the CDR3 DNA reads TGTGCCAGAAGCTTGGCTGGGCAGAAATCAGAGCCCCAGCATTTT. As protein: CARSLAGQKSEPQHF.

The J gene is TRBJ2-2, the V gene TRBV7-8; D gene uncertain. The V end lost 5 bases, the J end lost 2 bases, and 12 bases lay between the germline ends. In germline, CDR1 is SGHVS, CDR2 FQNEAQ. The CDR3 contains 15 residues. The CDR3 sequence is CASSPRWFNTGELFF. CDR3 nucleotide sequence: TGTGCCAGCAGCCCTCGATGGTTTAACACCGGGGAGCTGTTTTTT.

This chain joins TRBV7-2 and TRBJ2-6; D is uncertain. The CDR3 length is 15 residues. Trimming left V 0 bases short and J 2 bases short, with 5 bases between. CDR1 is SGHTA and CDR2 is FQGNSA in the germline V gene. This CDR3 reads CASSLASAGANVLTF. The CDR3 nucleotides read TGTGCCAGCAGCTTAGCGAGTGCTGGGGCCAACGTCCTGACTTTC.

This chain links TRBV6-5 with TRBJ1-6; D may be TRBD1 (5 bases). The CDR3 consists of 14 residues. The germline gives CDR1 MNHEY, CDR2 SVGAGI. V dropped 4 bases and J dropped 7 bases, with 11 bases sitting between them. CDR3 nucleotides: TGTGCCAGCAGTTCCGGGACGGAGAATTCACCCCTCCACTTT. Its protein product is CASSSGTENSPLHF.

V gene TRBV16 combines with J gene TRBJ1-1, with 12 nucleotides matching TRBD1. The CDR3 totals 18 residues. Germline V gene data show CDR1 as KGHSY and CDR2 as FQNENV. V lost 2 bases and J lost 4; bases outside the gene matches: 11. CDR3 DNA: TGTGCCAGCAGCCAAAACCCGGGACAGGGGGCGTCCGGCACTGAAGCTTTCTTT. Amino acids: CASSQNPGQGASGTEAFF.

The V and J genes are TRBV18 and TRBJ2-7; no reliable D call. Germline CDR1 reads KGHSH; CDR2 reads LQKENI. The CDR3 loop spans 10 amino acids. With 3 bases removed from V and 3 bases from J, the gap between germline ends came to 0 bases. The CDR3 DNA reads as TGTGCCAGCTCACCCTACGAGCAGTACTTC. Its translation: CASSPYEQYF.

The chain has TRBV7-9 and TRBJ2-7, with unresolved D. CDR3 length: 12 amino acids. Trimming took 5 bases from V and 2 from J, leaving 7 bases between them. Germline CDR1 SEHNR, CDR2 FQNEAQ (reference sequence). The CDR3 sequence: CASSPPTYEQYF. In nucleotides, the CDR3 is TGTGCCAGCAGCCCCCCTACCTACGAGCAGTACTTC.

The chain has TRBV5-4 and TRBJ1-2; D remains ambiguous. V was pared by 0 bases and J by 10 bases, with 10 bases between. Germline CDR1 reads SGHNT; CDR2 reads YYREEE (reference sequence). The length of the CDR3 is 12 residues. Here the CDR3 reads CASSLDLTDYTF. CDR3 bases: TGTGCCAGCAGCTTGGACCTAACAGACTACACCTTC.

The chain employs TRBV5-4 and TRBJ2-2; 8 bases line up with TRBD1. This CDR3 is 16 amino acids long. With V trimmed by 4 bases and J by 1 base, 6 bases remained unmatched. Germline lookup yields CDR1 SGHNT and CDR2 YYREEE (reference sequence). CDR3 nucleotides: TGTGCCAGCAGCCCCCCGGGACAGGAGAACACCGGGGAGCTGTTTTTT. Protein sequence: CASSPPGQENTGELFF.

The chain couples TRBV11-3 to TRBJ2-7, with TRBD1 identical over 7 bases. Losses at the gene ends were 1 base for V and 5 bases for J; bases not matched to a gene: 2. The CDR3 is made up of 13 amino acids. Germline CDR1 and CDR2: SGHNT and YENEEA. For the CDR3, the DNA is TGTGCCAGCAGCTTAGTGAGGGGGCACGAGCAGTACTTC. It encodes CASSLVRGHEQYF.

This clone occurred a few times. Here the CDR3 reads CASSPWDRGTDQPQHF. The CDR3 DNA reads as TGTGCCAGCAGTCCCTGGGACAGGGGGACCGATCAGCCCCAGCATTTT. The gene calls are TRBV27 and TRBJ1-5, with 11 positions matching TRBD1. The CDR3 is 16 residues long. J was trimmed by 5 bases and V by 5 bases; bases with no gene match: 8. The V gene's germline CDR1 is MNHEY and CDR2 SMNVEV (reference sequence).

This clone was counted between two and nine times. The CDR3 DNA reads as TGTGCCAGCAGCACCAATAACTATGGCTACACCTTC. Translation: CASSTNNYGYTF. This chain joins TRBV5-4 and TRBJ1-2; D gene uncertain. The length of the CDR3 is 12 residues. Germline CDR1 SGHNT, CDR2 YYREEE (reference sequence). With 4 bases removed from V and 1 base from J, the gap between germline ends came to 5 bases.

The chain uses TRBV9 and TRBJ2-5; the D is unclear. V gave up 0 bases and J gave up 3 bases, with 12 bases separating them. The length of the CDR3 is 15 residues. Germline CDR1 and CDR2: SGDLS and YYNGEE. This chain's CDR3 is CASSVGSRNEETQYF. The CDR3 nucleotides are TGTGCCAGCAGCGTAGGATCTAGGAATGAAGAGACCCAGTACTTC.

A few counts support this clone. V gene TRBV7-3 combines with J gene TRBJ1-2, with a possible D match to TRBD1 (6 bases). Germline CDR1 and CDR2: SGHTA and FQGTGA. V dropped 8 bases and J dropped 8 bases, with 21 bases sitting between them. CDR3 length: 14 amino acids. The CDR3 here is CASGRGQEDLGYTF. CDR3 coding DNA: TGTGCCAGCGGACGGGGGCAGGAGGATTTGGGCTACACCTTC.

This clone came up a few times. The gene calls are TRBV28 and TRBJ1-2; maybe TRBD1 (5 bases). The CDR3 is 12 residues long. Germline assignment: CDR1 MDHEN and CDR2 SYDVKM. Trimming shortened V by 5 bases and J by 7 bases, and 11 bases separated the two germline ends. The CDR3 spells CASSQGSVGYTF. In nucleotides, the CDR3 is TGTGCCAGCAGTCAGGGATCGGTTGGCTACACCTTC.

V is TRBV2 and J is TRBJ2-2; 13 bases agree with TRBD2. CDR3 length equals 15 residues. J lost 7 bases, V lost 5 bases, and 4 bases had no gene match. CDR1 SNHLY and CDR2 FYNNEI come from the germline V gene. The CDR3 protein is CASSPRTSGGGELFF. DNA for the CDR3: TGTGCCAGCAGTCCCCGGACTAGCGGGGGCGGGGAGCTGTTTTTT.

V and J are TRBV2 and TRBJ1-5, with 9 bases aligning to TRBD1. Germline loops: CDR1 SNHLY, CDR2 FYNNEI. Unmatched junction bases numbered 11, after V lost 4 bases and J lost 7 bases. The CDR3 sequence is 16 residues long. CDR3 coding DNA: TGTGCCAGCAGTGCGTCCGGGGGGACAGGGTGGCAGCCCCAGCATTTT. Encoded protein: CASSASGGTGWQPQHF.

CDR3 in amino acids: CASSQDRVGDTEAFF. CDR3 nucleotides: TGCGCCAGCAGCCAAGACAGGGTAGGAGACACTGAAGCTTTCTTT. The V gene is TRBV4-3, the J gene TRBJ1-1; perhaps TRBD1 as D (5 bases). V was clipped by 0 bases and J by 3 bases, with 11 bases between them. This CDR3 comprises 15 residues. Germline V CDR1 and CDR2: LGHNA, YSLEER.

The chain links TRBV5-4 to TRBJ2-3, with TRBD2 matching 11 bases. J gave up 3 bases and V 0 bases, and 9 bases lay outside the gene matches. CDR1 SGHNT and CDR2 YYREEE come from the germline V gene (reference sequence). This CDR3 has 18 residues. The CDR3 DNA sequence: TGTGCCAGCAGCTTGGTGTCTAGCGGGAGGACACTTACAGATACGCAGTATTTT. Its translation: CASSLVSSGRTLTDTQYF.

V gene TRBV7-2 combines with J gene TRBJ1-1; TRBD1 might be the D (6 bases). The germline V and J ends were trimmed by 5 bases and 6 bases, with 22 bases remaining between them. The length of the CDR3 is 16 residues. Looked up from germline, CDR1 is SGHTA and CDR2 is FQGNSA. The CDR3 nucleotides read TGTGCCAGCAGCCCCATGGGGGGGGCGCGGGGGGCTGAAGCTTTCTTT. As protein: CASSPMGGARGAEAFF.

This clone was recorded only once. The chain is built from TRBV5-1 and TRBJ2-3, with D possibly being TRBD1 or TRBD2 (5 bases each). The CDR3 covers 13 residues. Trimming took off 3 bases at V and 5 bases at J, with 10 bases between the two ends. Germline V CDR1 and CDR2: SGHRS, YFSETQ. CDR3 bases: TGCGCCAGCAGCTGGGACGCGGTAGATACGCAGTATTTT. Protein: CASSWDAVDTQYF.

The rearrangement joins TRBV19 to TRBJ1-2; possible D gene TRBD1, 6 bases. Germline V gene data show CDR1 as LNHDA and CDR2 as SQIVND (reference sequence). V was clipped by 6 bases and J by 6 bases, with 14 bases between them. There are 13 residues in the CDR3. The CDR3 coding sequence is TGTGCCAGTAGCCCGCCGAACAGGGATGGCTACACCTTC. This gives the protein CASSPPNRDGYTF.

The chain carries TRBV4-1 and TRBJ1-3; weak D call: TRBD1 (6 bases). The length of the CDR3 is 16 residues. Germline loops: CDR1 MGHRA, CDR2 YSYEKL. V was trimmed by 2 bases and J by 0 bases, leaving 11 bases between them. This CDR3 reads CASSQYRANSGNTIYF. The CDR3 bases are TGCGCCAGCAGCCAATACAGGGCGAACTCTGGAAACACCATATATTTT.

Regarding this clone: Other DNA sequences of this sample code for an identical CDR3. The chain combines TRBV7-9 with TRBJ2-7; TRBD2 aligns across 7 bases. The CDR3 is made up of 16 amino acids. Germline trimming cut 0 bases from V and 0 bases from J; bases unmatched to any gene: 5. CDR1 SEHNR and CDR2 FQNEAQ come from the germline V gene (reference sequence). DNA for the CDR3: TGTGCCAGCAGCTTAGCGGGGGGGAGCCCCTCCTACGAGCAGTACTTC. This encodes CASSLAGGSPSYEQYF. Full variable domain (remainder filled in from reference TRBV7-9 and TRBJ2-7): DTGVSQNPRHKITKRGQNVTFRCDPISEHNRLYWYRQTLGQGPEFLTYFQNEAQLEKSRLLSDRFSAERPKGSFSTLEIQRTEQGDSAMYLCASSLAGGSPSYEQYFGPGTRLTVT.

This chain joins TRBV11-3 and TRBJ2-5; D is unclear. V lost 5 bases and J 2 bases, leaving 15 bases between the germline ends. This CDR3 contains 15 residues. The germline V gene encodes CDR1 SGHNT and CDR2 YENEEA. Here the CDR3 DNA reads TGTGCCAGCAGCCCCCATGGCGGCCGACAAGAGACCCAGTACTTC. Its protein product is CASSPHGGRQETQYF.

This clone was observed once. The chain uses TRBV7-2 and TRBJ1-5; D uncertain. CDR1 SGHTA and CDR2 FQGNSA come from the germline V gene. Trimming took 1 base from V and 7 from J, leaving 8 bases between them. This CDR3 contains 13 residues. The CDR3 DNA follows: TGTGCCAGCAGCTTAGGTGGGCGGCAGCCCCAGCATTTT. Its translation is CASSLGGRQPQHF.

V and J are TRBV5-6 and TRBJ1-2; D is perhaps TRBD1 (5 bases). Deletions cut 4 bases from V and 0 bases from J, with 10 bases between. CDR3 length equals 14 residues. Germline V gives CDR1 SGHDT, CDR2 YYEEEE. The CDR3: CASSPGPSNYGYTF. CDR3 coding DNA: TGTGCCAGCAGCCCGGGACCCTCTAACTATGGCTACACCTTC.

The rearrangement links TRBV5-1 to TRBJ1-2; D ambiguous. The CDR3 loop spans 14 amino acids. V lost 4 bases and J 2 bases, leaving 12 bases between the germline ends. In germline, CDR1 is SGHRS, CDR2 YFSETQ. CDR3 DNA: TGCGCCAGCAGCCCCCGGGAATTCAACTATGGCTACACCTTC. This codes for CASSPREFNYGYTF.

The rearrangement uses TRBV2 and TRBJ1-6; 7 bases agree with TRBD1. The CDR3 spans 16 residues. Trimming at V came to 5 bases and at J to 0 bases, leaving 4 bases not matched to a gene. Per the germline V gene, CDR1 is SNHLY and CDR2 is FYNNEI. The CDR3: CASSYRGGSYNSPLHF. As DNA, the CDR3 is TGTGCCAGCAGTTACAGGGGAGGCTCCTATAATTCACCCCTCCACTTT. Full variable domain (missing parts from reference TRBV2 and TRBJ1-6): EPEVTQTPSHQVTQMGQEVILRCVPISNHLYFYWYRQILGQKVEFLVSFYNNEISEKSEIFDDQFSVERPDGSNFTLKIRSTKLEDSAMYFCASSYRGGSYNSPLHFGNGTRLTVT.